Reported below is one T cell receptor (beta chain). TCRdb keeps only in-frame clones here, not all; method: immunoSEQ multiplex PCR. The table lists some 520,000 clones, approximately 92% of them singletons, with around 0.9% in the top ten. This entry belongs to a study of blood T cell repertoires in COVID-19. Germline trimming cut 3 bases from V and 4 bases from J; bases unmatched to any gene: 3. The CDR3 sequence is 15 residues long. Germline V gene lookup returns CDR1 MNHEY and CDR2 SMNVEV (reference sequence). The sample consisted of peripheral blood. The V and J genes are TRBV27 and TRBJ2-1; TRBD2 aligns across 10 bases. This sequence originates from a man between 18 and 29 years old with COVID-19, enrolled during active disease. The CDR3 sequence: CASSFGLAVYNEQFF. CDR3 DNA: TGTGCCAGCAGTTTCGGACTAGCGGTGTACAATGAGCAGTTCTTC.